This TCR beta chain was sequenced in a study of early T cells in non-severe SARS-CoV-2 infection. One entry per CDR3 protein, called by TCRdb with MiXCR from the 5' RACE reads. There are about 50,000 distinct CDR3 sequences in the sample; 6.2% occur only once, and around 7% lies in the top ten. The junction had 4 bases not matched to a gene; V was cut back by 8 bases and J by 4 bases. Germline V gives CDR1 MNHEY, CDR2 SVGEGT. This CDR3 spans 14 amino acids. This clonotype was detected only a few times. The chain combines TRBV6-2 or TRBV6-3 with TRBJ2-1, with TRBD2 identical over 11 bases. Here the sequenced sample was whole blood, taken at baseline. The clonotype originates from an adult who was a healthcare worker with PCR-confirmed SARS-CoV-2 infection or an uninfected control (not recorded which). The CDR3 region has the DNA TGTGCCAGCGGAGGGACTAGCGGATACAATGAGCAGTTCTTC. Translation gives CASGGTSGYNEQFF.